These 17 T cell receptor beta chains share one sample of origin, sequenced in a study of control samples from healthy donors and cancer patients. Some clones are missing from TCRdb's copy, which holds only in-frame ones; the method was immunoSEQ multiplex PCR. The sample lists about 140,000 clones, approximately 90% seen once, with around 10% in the top ten. Sequenced sample: blood. The receptor set was obtained from a woman in her twenties or thirties in good health.

The chain employs TRBV5-6 and TRBJ2-7; 7 bases agree with TRBD1. The CDR3 sequence is 14 residues long. Germline values: CDR1 SGHDT, CDR2 YYEEEE. V lost 4 bases and J lost 5; bases outside the gene matches: 9. The DNA of the CDR3 is TGTGCCAGCAGCGTAGACAGGGTTTCCAACGAGCAGTACTTC. Its translation: CASSVDRVSNEQYF.

This chain links TRBV19 with TRBJ2-5, with D possibly matching TRBD1 (5 bases). V lost 0 bases and J 5 bases, leaving 13 bases between the germline ends. The V gene's germline CDR1 is LNHDA and CDR2 SQIVND (reference sequence). The CDR3 has 15 amino acids. The CDR3 spells CASSIDLDSLETQYF. Here the CDR3 DNA reads TGTGCCAGTAGTATAGATCTAGACAGCCTGGAGACCCAGTACTTC.

V gene TRBV28 combines with J gene TRBJ1-2; D remains ambiguous. Trimming removed 3 bases from V and 4 bases from J, with 6 bases in between. CDR3 size: 12 residues. The germline gives CDR1 MDHEN, CDR2 SYDVKM. CDR3 sequence: CASSLRSYGYTF. The CDR3 nucleotides read TGTGCCAGCAGTTTGAGGTCCTATGGCTACACCTTC.

This rearrangement joins TRBV29-1 to TRBJ2-5; 7 nucleotides line up with TRBD1. The germline gives CDR1 SQVTM, CDR2 ANQGSEA. The CDR3 runs to 13 residues. The trim removed 3 bases at V and 3 bases at J, leaving 4 bases unmatched. The CDR3 here is CSVEGQIKETQYF. CDR3 coding DNA: TGCAGCGTTGAGGGACAGATAAAAGAGACCCAGTACTTC.

The gene calls are TRBV6-1 and TRBJ2-2; D remains ambiguous. Germline loops: CDR1 MNHNS, CDR2 SASEGT. This CDR3 spans 14 amino acids. Trimming cost V 2 bases and J 4 bases, with 8 bases left between them. CDR3 bases: TGTGCCAGCAGTGAACTATGGGGCACCGGGGAGCTGTTTTTT. This codes for CASSELWGTGELFF.

The genes are TRBV6-5 and TRBJ2-1; 11 bases line up with TRBD2. Germline CDR1 is MNHEY and CDR2 is SVGAGI. This CDR3 has 15 residues. V trimming: 4 bases; J trimming: 10 bases; junction bases outside the gene matches: 9. CDR3 DNA: TGTGCCAGCAGTTCGACTAGCGGGAAGTCAAACGAGCAGTTCTTC. This translates into CASSSTSGKSNEQFF.

J is TRBJ2-7 and V is TRBV29-1; the D gene is possibly TRBD2 (5 bases). The CDR3 covers 14 residues. Trimming took 6 bases from V and 4 from J, leaving 19 bases between them. Germline lookup yields CDR1 SQVTM and CDR2 ANQGSEA. This chain's CDR3 is CSVAPFSGEYEQYF. The CDR3 region has the DNA TGCAGCGTGGCCCCCTTTTCCGGGGAGTACGAGCAGTACTTC.

The genes are TRBV18 and TRBJ1-6, with 9 bases lining up with TRBD1. Trimming cost V 3 bases and J 8 bases; bases outside gene matches: 8. The germline V gene has CDR1 KGHSH and CDR2 LQKENI. The CDR3 loop spans 16 amino acids. CDR3 bases: TGTGCCAGCTCACCCCGGGACAGGGCTCCGGATTCACCCCTCCACTTT. Its translation: CASSPRDRAPDSPLHF.

The rearrangement links TRBV24-1 to TRBJ2-1; perhaps D is TRBD1 or TRBD2 (5 bases each). The CDR3 totals 15 residues. The germline V gene encodes CDR1 KGHDR and CDR2 SFDVKD. V lost 3 bases and J 9 bases, leaving 17 bases between the germline ends. The CDR3 loop is CATSDAGTGSSEQFF. The CDR3 DNA reads TGTGCCACCAGTGATGCCGGGACGGGGTCGTCTGAGCAGTTCTTC.

The CDR3: CASSFVQGIQGYTF. CDR3 nucleotides: TGTGCCAGCAGTTTCGTACAGGGTATTCAGGGCTACACCTTC. This sequence joins TRBV28 and TRBJ1-2, with D perhaps TRBD1 (6 bases). The CDR3 extends over 14 amino acids. Trimming took off 3 bases at V and 8 bases at J, with 16 bases between the two ends. CDR1 and CDR2 (germline): MDHEN, SYDVKM.

The chain links TRBV30 to TRBJ2-3, with 8 bases matching TRBD2. Per germline, CDR1 GTSNPN and CDR2 SVGIG (reference sequence). The CDR3 covers 15 residues. Germline trimming cut 3 bases from V and 2 bases from J; bases unmatched to any gene: 7. CDR3 amino acids: CAWRWRAGDTDTQYF. The CDR3 DNA is TGTGCCTGGAGGTGGAGAGCGGGAGACACAGATACGCAGTATTTT.

The gene calls are TRBV12-3 or TRBV12-4 and TRBJ2-2, with D tentatively TRBD2 (6 bases). This CDR3 has 13 residues. V was pared by 6 bases and J by 8 bases, with 13 bases between. CDR3 coding DNA: TGTGCCAGCAGCGTCGCGGGGATGGGGGAGCTGTTTTTT. This translates into CASSVAGMGELFF.

The chain recombines TRBV3-1 (or the pseudogene TRBV3-2) with TRBJ2-1; D ambiguous. CDR3 length: 16 residues. CDR1 LGHDT and CDR2 YNNKEL come from the germline V gene (reference sequence). Trimming pared 1 base from V and 8 bases from J, leaving 18 bases between. CDR3 nucleotide sequence: TGTGCCAGCAGCCAAGGACGGAGCTCCTCCCGGGATGAGCAGTTCTTC. Its translation: CASSQGRSSSRDEQFF.

The chain links TRBV3-1 (or the pseudogene TRBV3-2) to TRBJ1-3; 7 bases agree with TRBD1. The junction had 10 bases not matched to a gene; V was cut back by 4 bases and J by 4 bases. Germline V gene sequence: CDR1 LGHDT, CDR2 YNNKEL (reference sequence). The CDR3 has 16 amino acids. The CDR3: CASSRPPGTAGNTIYF. The CDR3 DNA reads as TGTGCCAGCAGCCGCCCGCCGGGGACAGCCGGAAACACCATATATTTT.

The chain couples TRBV18 to TRBJ1-5, with a weak D call TRBD1 (6 bases). V gave up 3 bases and J gave up 4 bases, with 10 bases separating them. CDR1 and CDR2 (germline): KGHSH, LQKENI. The CDR3 totals 14 residues. The DNA of the CDR3 is TGTGCCAGCTCACCCGGACAGCGGAATCAGCCCCAGCATTTT. It encodes CASSPGQRNQPQHF.

The chain uses TRBV4-1 and TRBJ2-4; 11 nucleotides align to TRBD1. V lost 4 bases to trimming and J lost 1 base; unmatched junction nucleotides: 3. The length of the CDR3 is 16 residues. Germline CDR1 MGHRA, CDR2 YSYEKL. CDR3 DNA sequence: TGCGCCAGCAGCCTCGGGACAGGGGGGGCCAAAAACATTCAGTACTTC. Translated, it gives CASSLGTGGAKNIQYF.

The rearrangement links TRBV28 to TRBJ2-7, with TRBD2 matching 9 bases. The V gene's germline CDR1 is MDHEN and CDR2 SYDVKM. The CDR3 covers 15 residues. J lost 0 bases, V lost 6 bases, and 6 bases had no gene match. The CDR3 DNA reads as TGTGCCAGCAGCAGTAGCGGGAGTCTCTCCTACGAGCAGTACTTC. Protein: CASSSSGSLSYEQYF.